These T cell receptor beta chains were read from a single sample in a study of T cells in Graves' hyperthyroidism and ophthalmopathy. Via MiXCR, TCRdb re-called the multiplex PCR reads, giving one row per CDR3 protein. Seen here are fewer than 750,000 distinct CDR3 sequences, about 14% observed once, and the top ten hold around 13%. The sample was blood. All receptors derive from a woman between 45 and 65 years old with Graves' ophthalmopathy. Each CDR3 is given with its conserved first and last residue. The order of the fields is D gene, clone size, J gene, V gene, CDR3 protein, CDR3 DNA. A D gene is named only where the DNA matches it firmly. Some rows have no size entry. The others give once, few or many, or a class for an expanded clone.

.	.	TRBJ1-2	TRBV6-2/TRBV6-3	CASSYTANYGYTF	TGTGCCAGCAGTTACACAGCTAACTATGGCTACACCTTC
.	many	TRBJ2-5	TRBV7-9	CASSPQKYQETQYF	TGTGCCAGCAGCCCGCAGAAATACCAAGAGACCCAGTACTTC
.	many	TRBJ2-3	TRBV6-2/TRBV6-3	CASSYPRGIPTDTQYF	TGTGCCAGCAGTTACCCCAGGGGAATTCCCACAGATACGCAGTATTTT
TRBD2	.	TRBJ2-1	TRBV6-5	CASSYSRGDNEQFF	TGTGCCAGCAGTTACTCCCGGGGGGACAATGAGCAGTTCTTC
TRBD2	few	TRBJ2-2	TRBV5-1	CASRPSGRADGELFF	TGCGCCAGCAGACCCAGCGGGAGGGCCGACGGGGAGCTGTTTTTT
.	many	TRBJ2-1	TRBV27	CASYFRPGTLNEQFF	TGTGCCAGCTATTTCCGACCCGGGACTCTCAATGAGCAGTTCTTC
TRBD1	many	TRBJ1-2	TRBV30	CAWNMDRDDYTF	TGTGCCTGGAATATGGACAGGGATGACTACACCTTC
.	many	TRBJ1-1	TRBV24-1	CATRPGRAVNTEAFF	TGTGCCACCAGGCCAGGGAGGGCAGTGAACACTGAAGCTTTCTTT
.	.	TRBJ2-5	TRBV20-1	CSARVDKETQYF	TGCAGTGCAAGAGTGGATAAAGAGACCCAGTACTTC
.	.	TRBJ2-3	TRBV6-1	CASSSRDSDTWGTQYF	TGTGCCAGCAGTTCCCGGGACTCGGATACCTGGGGTACGCAGTATTTT